The clone carrying this TCR beta chain was seen a handful of times. What it binds is not known. Losses at the gene ends were 8 bases for V and 10 bases for J; bases not matched to a gene: 5. The germline CDR1 and CDR2 sequences are MNHNS and SASEGT. The CDR3 is made up of 13 amino acids. The sample comes from a study of cytotoxic CD8 clonotypes in ibrutinib-treated CLL. On the study more broadly: Patients: 11 relapsed/refractory, 15 treatment-naive, fewer than 18 IGHV unmutated.

General study results and limits: Researchers report that baseline clonality outpaced age-matched healthy donors and tracked circulating CD8+ T-cell counts. Clonality was higher at ibrutinib response and returned toward baseline at progression.

TCRdb keeps only in-frame clones here, not all; method: immunoSEQ multiplex PCR. The sample consists of about 140,000 clones, around 82% of them appearing once. Roughly 2 micrograms of genomic DNA came from cryopreserved PBMCs for TCR beta libraries. The source of this sequence is a human donor with chronic lymphocytic leukemia. V is TRBV6-1 and J is TRBJ1-6; 10 nucleotides align to TRBD1. This specimen consisted of PBMCs, obtained after 36 months of ibrutinib treatment. CDR3 nucleotide sequence: TGTGCCAGCGGGGACAGGGGACAATCACCCCTCCACTTT. The encoded protein is CASGDRGQSPLHF.